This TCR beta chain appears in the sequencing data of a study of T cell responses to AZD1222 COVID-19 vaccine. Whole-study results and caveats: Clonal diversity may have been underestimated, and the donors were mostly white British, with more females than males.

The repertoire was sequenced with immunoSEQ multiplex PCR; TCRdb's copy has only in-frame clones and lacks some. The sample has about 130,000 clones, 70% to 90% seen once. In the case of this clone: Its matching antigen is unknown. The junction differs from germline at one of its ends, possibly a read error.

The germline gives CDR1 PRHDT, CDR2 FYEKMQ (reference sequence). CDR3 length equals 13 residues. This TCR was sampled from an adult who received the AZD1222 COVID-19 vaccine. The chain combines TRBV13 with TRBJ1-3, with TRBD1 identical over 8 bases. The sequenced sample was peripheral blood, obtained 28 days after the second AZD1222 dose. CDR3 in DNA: TGTGCCAGCAGCACAGGGGGTGGAACCACCATATATTTT. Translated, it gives CASSTGGGTTIYF.